Detailed here is one T cell receptor (beta chain). Its target is not known. TCRdb's table, derived via immunoSEQ multiplex PCR, lists solely in-frame clones and lacks some. The sample has 110,000 or so clones, 70% to 90% seen once. This sample was taken from a study of T cell responses to AZD1222 COVID-19 vaccine. Findings and limits, study-wide: Nearly half of unique spike-specific TCRs reportedly avoided B.1.351 and B.1.1.7 mutated regions. Spike as a whole was targeted by vaccine-associated CD4 TCRs, dominant at 160-218 and 743-854. Compared with day 0, the breadth and depth of the Spike-specific TCR repertoire rose significantly after two doses of AZD1222. Repertoires were collected only later (after the peak T cell response had occurred).

The source of this sequence is an adult in good health. Sequencing used peripheral blood, obtained on day 0 of AZD1222 vaccination.

The CDR3 region has the DNA TGTGCCAGCAGCTTGGCCGCGGGGGCGGGGATGCAGCCCCAGCATTTT. Encoded protein: CASSLAAGAGMQPQHF. The chain combines TRBV5-5 with TRBJ1-5; possibly TRBD1 for D (6 bases). CDR1 SGHKS and CDR2 YYEKEE come from the germline V gene (reference sequence). Between the trimmed V and J ends, which lost 0 bases and 7 bases, there was a span of 17 bases. The length of the CDR3 is 16 residues.